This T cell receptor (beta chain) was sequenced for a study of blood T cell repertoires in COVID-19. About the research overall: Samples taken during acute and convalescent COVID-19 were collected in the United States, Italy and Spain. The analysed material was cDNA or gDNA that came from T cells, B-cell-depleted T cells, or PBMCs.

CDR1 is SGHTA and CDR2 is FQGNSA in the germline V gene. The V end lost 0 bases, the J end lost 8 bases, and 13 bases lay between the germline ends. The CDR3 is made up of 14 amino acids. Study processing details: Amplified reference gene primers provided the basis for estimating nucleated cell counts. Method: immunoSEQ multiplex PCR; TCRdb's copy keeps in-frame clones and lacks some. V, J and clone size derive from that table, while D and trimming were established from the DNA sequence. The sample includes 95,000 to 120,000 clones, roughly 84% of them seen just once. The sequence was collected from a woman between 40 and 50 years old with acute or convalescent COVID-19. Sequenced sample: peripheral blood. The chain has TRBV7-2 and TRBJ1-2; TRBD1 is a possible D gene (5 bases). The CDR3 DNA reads TGTGCCAGCAGCTTAGCAGGGGAGGTTCAGGGCTACACCTTC. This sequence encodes CASSLAGEVQGYTF.